The T cell receptor beta chain described here comes from a study of blood T cell repertoires in COVID-19. About the study: The origin of the acute and convalescent COVID-19 samples was the United States, Italy and Spain. Sources were T cells, B-cell-depleted T cells, or PBMCs; the material itself was cDNA or gDNA.

There are 12 residues in the CDR3. Trimming took 5 bases from V and 8 from J, leaving 10 bases between them. Original methodology: Reference gene primer amplification gave nucleated cell count estimates. Repertoires were generated with immunoSEQ multiplex PCR, while TCRdb's copy carries only in-frame clones and drops some. The V and J calls and clone size come from that table; D and trimming were worked out from the DNA. The profile shows tens of thousands of clones, 88% of them singletons. The chain combines TRBV12-3 or TRBV12-4 with TRBJ2-1; possible D gene TRBD2, 6 bases. The receptor was isolated from a woman older than 75 with active COVID-19. The specimen sequenced was peripheral blood. CDR3 DNA sequence: TGTGCCAGCAGTCTTAGCGGCCATGAGCAGTTCTTC. It encodes CASSLSGHEQFF.